The 26 T cell receptor beta chains below come from one sample, sequenced in a study of T cell responses to AZD1222 COVID-19 vaccine. Some clones are missing from TCRdb's copy, which holds only in-frame ones; the method was immunoSEQ multiplex PCR. The sample lists around 110,000 clones, 90% occurring once. Sequences were derived from peripheral blood, sampled on day 0 of AZD1222 vaccination. The source of these receptors is an adult in good health.

The gene calls are TRBV5-1 and TRBJ2-5; no clear D gene. Germline CDR1 is SGHRS and CDR2 is YFSETQ. This CDR3 is 12 amino acids long. Trimming stripped 4 bases from V and 2 bases from J, with 6 bases between. The CDR3, as DNA: TGCGCCAGCAGCGCGGATCAAGAGACCCAGTACTTC. Translating it yields CASSADQETQYF.

The DNA of the CDR3 is TGTGCCAGCAGTGAGGGCCAGGATTCTGAAAAACTGTTTTTT. Translated: CASSEGQDSEKLFF. V and J are TRBV6-1 and TRBJ1-4; the D is unclear. The length of the CDR3 is 14 residues. Germline assignment: CDR1 MNHNS and CDR2 SASEGT. V lost 3 bases and J 7 bases, leaving 12 bases between the germline ends.

This CDR3 reads CASRRLAGERVRVRVNAGELFF. Here the CDR3 DNA reads TGTGCCAGCAGAAGACTAGCGGGAGAGCGGGTCCGGGTTCGGGTAAACGCCGGGGAGCTGTTTTTT. This chain links TRBV28 with TRBJ2-2; TRBD2 matches 12 bases. The germline V gene encodes CDR1 MDHEN and CDR2 SYDVKM. V shed 6 bases, J shed 6 bases, and the junction held 26 bases outside the gene matches. The CDR3 has 22 residues.

The rearrangement links TRBV9 to TRBJ1-1; D unresolved. Trimming left V 4 bases short and J 3 bases short, with 16 bases between. The germline V gene encodes CDR1 SGDLS and CDR2 YYNGEE. The CDR3 totals 15 residues. The CDR3 bases are TGTGCCAGCAGCCCCTGGACCCCCTGGGACACTGAAGCTTTCTTT. Protein product: CASSPWTPWDTEAFF.

J is TRBJ1-1 and V is TRBV27; D possibly corresponds to TRBD1 (5 bases). Germline V gene data show CDR1 as MNHEY and CDR2 as SMNVEV (reference sequence). The CDR3 totals 13 residues. Trimming removed 7 bases at V and 11 bases at J, with 20 bases between. CDR3 in amino acids: CASKKGRSIEAFF. As DNA, the CDR3 is TGTGCCAGCAAGAAGGGGCGGTCAATTGAGGCTTTCTTT.

This clone came up once. This chain connects TRBV11-1 to TRBJ1-5, with D unresolved. In germline, CDR1 is SGHAT, CDR2 FQDESV (reference sequence). The CDR3 is 15 residues long. Trimming took off 1 base at V and 0 bases at J, with 7 bases between the two ends. CDR3 DNA sequence: TGTGCCAGCAGCTTAGGGGCAGGTAGCAATCAGCCCCAGCATTTT. Translation gives CASSLGAGSNQPQHF.

There are a few counts of this clone. V is TRBV30 and J is TRBJ2-1; D remains ambiguous. The V end lost 1 base, the J end lost 3 bases, and 16 bases lay between the germline ends. The CDR3 extends over 16 amino acids. The germline gives CDR1 GTSNPN, CDR2 SVGIG (reference sequence). The CDR3: CAWSEGSLALYNEQFF. DNA of the CDR3: TGTGCCTGGAGTGAAGGTAGCTTGGCCCTCTACAATGAGCAGTTCTTC.

This clone has only one observation. V gene TRBV5-6 combines with J gene TRBJ2-7, with 8 bases that match TRBD1. Germline values: CDR1 SGHDT, CDR2 YYEEEE. This CDR3 has 14 residues. J was trimmed by 4 bases and V by 3 bases; bases with no gene match: 6. CDR3 loop: CASSSDRGNYEQYF. CDR3 bases: TGTGCCAGCAGCTCAGACAGGGGTAATTACGAGCAGTACTTC.

Only a few counts were recorded for this clone. V and J are TRBV5-5 and TRBJ2-1; TRBD1 matches 7 bases. The CDR3 is made up of 15 amino acids. Trimming cost V 4 bases and J 6 bases; bases outside gene matches: 10. The V gene's germline CDR1 is SGHKS and CDR2 YYEKEE (reference sequence). The CDR3 reads CASSVGRQGINEQFF. The CDR3 nucleotides are TGTGCCAGCAGCGTTGGAAGACAGGGTATCAATGAGCAGTTCTTC.

The chain joins TRBV28 to TRBJ2-7; D possibly corresponds to TRBD1 (5 bases). This CDR3 contains 12 residues. Germline loops: CDR1 MDHEN, CDR2 SYDVKM. Trimming stripped 5 bases from V and 3 bases from J, with 8 bases between. In nucleotides, the CDR3 is TGTGCCAGCAGTACAACAGGCTACGAGCAGTACTTC. Protein product: CASSTTGYEQYF.

The chain recombines TRBV5-1 with TRBJ1-4; the D gene is possibly TRBD1 (5 bases). CDR1 is SGHRS, CDR2 YFSETQ, per germline. V shed 2 bases and J shed 6 bases, with 11 bases lying between them. There are 14 residues in the CDR3. In DNA, the CDR3 is TGCGCCAGCAGCTTAATTGGGGCGGATGAAAAACTGTTTTTT. Translated: CASSLIGADEKLFF.

The chain couples TRBV10-3 to TRBJ1-2; D is uncertain. From germline, CDR1 is ENHRY and CDR2 SYGVKD. The CDR3 sequence is 12 residues long. The V end lost 3 bases, the J end lost 3 bases, and 5 bases lay between the germline ends. The CDR3: CAISEGYYGYTF. The CDR3 nucleotides read TGTGCCATCAGTGAAGGTTACTATGGCTACACCTTC.

This chain links TRBV27 with TRBJ2-3; D gene uncertain. The CDR3 has 15 amino acids. Trimming left V 3 bases short and J 2 bases short, with 12 bases between. Germline CDR1 is MNHEY and CDR2 is SMNVEV (reference sequence). This chain's CDR3 is CASSFTRHLTDTQYF. CDR3 DNA: TGTGCCAGCAGTTTTACCCGCCACCTCACAGATACGCAGTATTTT.

The table lists this clone with a count of one. J is TRBJ1-1 and V is TRBV7-2, with D possibly TRBD1 on 6 matching bases. This CDR3 contains 15 residues. The germline gives CDR1 SGHTA, CDR2 FQGNSA. V lost 5 bases to trimming and J lost 5 bases, with 18 bases between them. The CDR3 loop reads CASSLGQQWGTEAFF. The CDR3 DNA is TGTGCCAGCAGCCTCGGACAGCAATGGGGAACTGAAGCTTTCTTT.

The chain uses TRBV6-4 and TRBJ2-7; 9 nucleotides match TRBD2. CDR3 length: 14 amino acids. The germline V gene encodes CDR1 MRHNA and CDR2 SNTAGT. Trimming at V came to 6 bases and at J to 0 bases, leaving 3 bases not matched to a gene. CDR3 coding DNA: TGTGCCAGCAGACCGACTAGCGGCTCCTACGAGCAGTACTTC. Amino acids: CASRPTSGSYEQYF.

The chain links TRBV9 to TRBJ2-5, with D possibly TRBD2 on 5 matching bases. This CDR3 comprises 14 residues. The V and J ends lost 3 bases and 2 bases respectively, with 11 bases between them. CDR1 is SGDLS and CDR2 is YYNGEE in the germline V gene. The CDR3 sequence is CASSGEDFQETQYF. For the CDR3, the DNA is TGTGCCAGCAGCGGCGAGGACTTTCAAGAGACCCAGTACTTC.

This clone was counted between two and nine times. This rearrangement joins TRBV5-1 to TRBJ1-1; no definite D call. The germline V and J ends were trimmed by 0 bases and 8 bases, with 14 bases remaining between them. The CDR3 consists of 14 residues. Germline V gene lookup returns CDR1 SGHRS and CDR2 YFSETQ. CDR3 sequence (DNA): TGCGCCAGCAGCTTGGGCCTACAGTCGATGGAAGCTTTCTTT. Protein product: CASSLGLQSMEAFF.

This chain connects TRBV5-4 to TRBJ2-1, with no clear D. CDR1 SGHNT and CDR2 YYREEE come from the germline V gene (reference sequence). V lost 0 bases and J lost 8, with 15 bases in between. This CDR3 has 15 amino acids. Here the CDR3 reads CASSLGEPPQYEQFF. In DNA, the CDR3 is TGTGCCAGCAGCTTGGGAGAACCCCCACAATATGAGCAGTTCTTC.

This chain joins TRBV6-4 and TRBJ1-4, with D possibly matching TRBD1 (5 bases). Per the germline V gene, CDR1 is MRHNA and CDR2 is SNTAGT. V was shortened by 2 bases and J by 4 bases, with 8 bases between the two germline ends. This CDR3 is 14 amino acids long. The CDR3 sequence: CASSDGGFNEKLFF. The CDR3 DNA reads TGTGCCAGCAGTGACGGGGGATTTAATGAAAAACTGTTTTTT.

The chain has TRBV6-5 and TRBJ2-7; 9 nucleotides agree with TRBD1. Germline V gene data show CDR1 as MNHEY and CDR2 as SVGAGI. V dropped 7 bases and J dropped 9; count of bases not matched to a gene: 13. This CDR3 has 14 amino acids. In nucleotides, the CDR3 is TGTGCCAGCAAGTACCGGGACAGGGCTTTCGCGCAGTACTTC. Translation gives CASKYRDRAFAQYF.

V is TRBV21-1 and J is TRBJ1-5. TRBV21-1 is noted as a pseudogene. The CDR3 is 17 amino acids. The CDR3 sequence: CASSSPPRRHSNQPQHF. The CDR3 DNA reads as TGTGCCAGCAGCTCTCCCCCCCGGCGGCATAGCAATCAGCCCCAGCATTTT.

This chain connects TRBV27 to TRBJ2-3, with D unclear. The germline V gene has CDR1 MNHEY and CDR2 SMNVEV (reference sequence). The ends were cut back, 3 bases at V and 2 bases at J, with 6 bases in the middle. The CDR3 totals 13 residues. CDR3 protein: CASSFVFTDTQYF. The CDR3 region has the DNA TGTGCCAGCAGTTTCGTTTTCACAGATACGCAGTATTTT.

This clone has a single count. This chain connects TRBV5-8 to TRBJ2-1, with TRBD2 matching 8 bases. J gave up 0 bases and V 6 bases, and 8 bases lay outside the gene matches. Germline CDR1 is SGHTS and CDR2 is YDEGEE. The CDR3 has 16 amino acids. This chain's CDR3 is CASTERETSSYNEQFF. In DNA, the CDR3 is TGTGCCAGCACTGAGCGGGAGACAAGCTCCTACAATGAGCAGTTCTTC.

The V call is TRBV5-1, the J call TRBJ1-2, with 9 bases identical to TRBD1. This CDR3 is 17 amino acids long. Losses at the gene ends were 0 bases for V and 8 bases for J; bases not matched to a gene: 14. The V gene's germline CDR1 is SGHRS and CDR2 YFSETQ. The CDR3 reads CASSLAGAGTGIGGYTF. DNA for the CDR3: TGCGCCAGCAGCTTGGCTGGGGCCGGGACAGGGATCGGCGGCTACACCTTC.

J is TRBJ2-5 and V is TRBV5-6; D remains unclear. With 1 base removed from V and 2 bases from J, the gap between germline ends came to 12 bases. The CDR3 contains 15 residues. Germline-derived CDR1 and CDR2 are SGHDT and YYEEEE. The CDR3 sequence is CASSLRPTRQETQYF. The CDR3 DNA reads TGTGCCAGCAGCTTGCGACCGACTCGGCAAGAGACCCAGTACTTC.

This clone was counted a single time. The rearrangement joins TRBV30 to TRBJ2-7; 10 bases are a match to TRBD2. The CDR3 is 15 residues long. CDR1 GTSNPN and CDR2 SVGIG come from the germline V gene (reference sequence). V shed 1 base and J 7 bases; nucleotides not matched to a gene: 10. The CDR3: CAWSAVLAGVREQYF. The CDR3 DNA sequence: TGTGCCTGGAGTGCCGTGCTAGCGGGAGTGCGAGAGCAGTACTTC. The full variable domain, completed using reference TRBV30 and TRBJ2-7, is SQTIHQWPATLVQPVGSPLSLECTVEGTSNPNLYWYRQAAGRGLQLLFYSVGIGQISSEVPQNLSASRPQDRQFILSSKKLLLSDSGFYLCAWSAVLAGVREQYFGPGTRLTVT.